One and the same sample provided the 24 T cell receptor beta chains below, sequenced in a study of control samples from healthy donors and cancer patients. Clones were sequenced by immunoSEQ multiplex PCR, and TCRdb holds only the in-frame ones, with some missing. The sample contains 110,000 to 150,000 clones, about 89% of which appear only once. The sequenced material came from blood. All receptors come from a young man in good health.

The J gene is TRBJ2-7, the V gene TRBV7-9; TRBD1 matches 9 bases. CDR3 length: 14 residues. In germline, CDR1 is SEHNR, CDR2 FQNEAQ (reference sequence). Trimming cost V 5 bases and J 3 bases; bases outside gene matches: 5. CDR3 in DNA: TGTGCCAGCAGCCCCCGACAGGGGGGCTACGAGCAGTACTTC. This translates into CASSPRQGGYEQYF. Full variable domain (remainder filled in from reference TRBV7-9 and TRBJ2-7): DTGVSQNPRHKITKRGQNVTFRCDPISEHNRLYWYRQTLGQGPEFLTYFQNEAQLEKSRLLSDRFSAERPKGSFSTLEIQRTEQGDSAMYLCASSPRQGGYEQYFGPGTRLTVT.

The V and J genes are TRBV7-3 and TRBJ1-1, with D maybe TRBD1 (6 bases). V was cut by 5 bases and J by 1 base, with 11 bases left in between. CDR3 length equals 14 residues. CDR1 and CDR2 (germline): SGHTA, FQGTGA. The CDR3 DNA is TGTGCCAGCAGCGTAGGGGGGACGAACACTGAAGCTTTCTTT. It codes for CASSVGGTNTEAFF.

The chain combines TRBV19 with TRBJ1-5; D gene unclear. The germline V gene encodes CDR1 LNHDA and CDR2 SQIVND (reference sequence). With 3 bases removed from V and 7 bases from J, the gap between germline ends came to 13 bases. The length of the CDR3 is 14 residues. CDR3 DNA: TGTGCCAGTAGTATGAGTGGCAGCAGACAGCCCCAGCATTTT. Residues: CASSMSGSRQPQHF.

The chain has TRBV19 and TRBJ2-1; a weak D match, TRBD1 (5 bases). This CDR3 region has 16 residues. The germline V and J ends were trimmed by 6 bases and 0 bases, with 15 bases remaining between them. From germline, CDR1 is LNHDA and CDR2 SQIVND (reference sequence). Here the CDR3 DNA reads TGTGCCAGTAGAACTGAGACAGCAAGCTCCTACAATGAGCAGTTCTTC. It encodes CASRTETASSYNEQFF.

The DNA of the CDR3 is TGTGCCAGCAGTCTACAGGGGGCGGTTACTGAAGCTTTCTTT. It translates to CASSLQGAVTEAFF. The genes are TRBV27 and TRBJ1-1, with 9 nucleotides matching TRBD1. Germline lookup yields CDR1 MNHEY and CDR2 SMNVEV (reference sequence). The CDR3 consists of 14 residues. J gave up 5 bases and V 5 bases, and 6 bases lay outside the gene matches.

The chain recombines TRBV5-1 with TRBJ2-7, with TRBD1 matching 9 bases. This CDR3 spans 14 amino acids. After removal of 4 bases from V and 0 bases from J, the junction contained 2 bases not matched to a gene. The germline V gene has CDR1 SGHRS and CDR2 YFSETQ. CDR3 region: CASSDRGSSYEQYF. The CDR3 bases are TGCGCCAGCAGCGACAGGGGGAGCTCCTACGAGCAGTACTTC.

The chain joins TRBV3-1 (or the pseudogene TRBV3-2) to TRBJ1-1; unclear D gene. Trimming pared 1 base from V and 4 bases from J, leaving 4 bases between. Germline V gene data show CDR1 as LGHDT and CDR2 as YNNKEL (reference sequence). The CDR3 consists of 12 residues. CDR3 nucleotide sequence: TGTGCCAGCAGCCAAGGCGGCACTGAAGCTTTCTTT. The encoded protein is CASSQGGTEAFF.

The chain is built from TRBV6-5 and TRBJ2-1; D call uncertain. The ends were cut back, 6 bases at V and 0 bases at J, with 9 bases in the middle. This CDR3 spans 14 amino acids. Germline CDR1 is MNHEY and CDR2 is SVGAGI. The CDR3 region has the DNA TGTGCCAGCAGAACGGAGATCTCCTACAATGAGCAGTTCTTC. It translates to CASRTEISYNEQFF.

The chain combines TRBV18 with TRBJ2-2; D could derive from TRBD1 or TRBD2 (5 bases each). The germline V gene encodes CDR1 KGHSH and CDR2 LQKENI. Trimming took off 3 bases at V and 0 bases at J, with 11 bases between the two ends. This CDR3 region has 16 residues. The CDR3 bases are TGTGCCAGCTCACCCACCGGGGCGTCGAACACCGGGGAGCTGTTTTTT. Translating gives CASSPTGASNTGELFF.

The rearrangement uses TRBV28 and TRBJ2-7, with D perhaps matching TRBD2 (5 bases). The CDR3 runs to 13 residues. Germline V gene sequence: CDR1 MDHEN, CDR2 SYDVKM. Trimming removed 5 bases at V and 2 bases at J, with 10 bases between. In DNA form, the CDR3 reads TGTGCCAGCAGTCCACTAGTCCCCTACGAGCAGTACTTC. Translation gives CASSPLVPYEQYF.

The chain carries TRBV6-5 and TRBJ2-7; 7 nucleotides agree with TRBD1. The V and J ends lost 4 bases and 6 bases, in that order; junction bases with no gene match: 6. CDR3 length: 13 amino acids. Germline CDR1 is MNHEY and CDR2 is SVGAGI. The CDR3 nucleotides are TGTGCCAGCAGTTCATACAGGGGATCCGAGCAGTACTTC. It codes for CASSSYRGSEQYF.

V is TRBV6-5 and J is TRBJ2-5; 7 nucleotides match TRBD1. Trimming at V came to 6 bases and at J to 5 bases, leaving 12 bases not matched to a gene. From germline, CDR1 is MNHEY and CDR2 SVGAGI. There are 15 residues in the CDR3. CDR3 amino acids: CASRDSGQARETQYF. The CDR3 nucleotides are TGTGCCAGCAGGGACTCTGGACAGGCTAGGGAGACCCAGTACTTC.

The gene calls are TRBV5-8 and TRBJ2-3; no clear D. Trimming cost V 5 bases and J 7 bases, with 11 bases left between them. The CDR3 is 12 residues long. Per germline, CDR1 SGHTS and CDR2 YDEGEE. The CDR3 DNA follows: TGTGCCAGCAGTCGTACTGGATATACGCAGTATTTT. Translated, it gives CASSRTGYTQYF.

The chain has TRBV5-5 and TRBJ2-6; D gene unclear. CDR1 is SGHKS and CDR2 is YYEKEE in the germline V gene (reference sequence). V was pared by 7 bases and J by 0 bases, with 14 bases between. The CDR3 length is 16 residues. Here the CDR3 reads CASGIDGNSGANVLTF. CDR3 nucleotides: TGTGCCAGCGGAATCGACGGAAACTCTGGGGCCAACGTCCTGACTTTC.

The J gene is TRBJ2-7, the V gene TRBV4-3; TRBD1 matches 8 bases. Losses at the gene ends were 3 bases for V and 6 bases for J; bases not matched to a gene: 7. CDR3 size: 14 residues. The germline CDR1 and CDR2 sequences are LGHNA and YSLEER. The CDR3 sequence: CASSQGQAGSEQYF. Written as DNA, the CDR3 is TGCGCCAGCAGCCAGGGACAGGCGGGTTCCGAGCAGTACTTC.

This chain connects TRBV27 to TRBJ2-5, with TRBD1 as a possible D gene (5 bases). The germline V and J ends were trimmed by 8 bases and 0 bases, with 16 bases remaining between them. This CDR3 is built from 15 residues. The V gene's germline CDR1 is MNHEY and CDR2 SMNVEV (reference sequence). The CDR3 bases are TGTGCCAGCGGCGACAGTACCCGGTACCAAGAGACCCAGTACTTC. This translates into CASGDSTRYQETQYF.

The rearrangement links TRBV7-6 to TRBJ2-1; 8 bases agree with TRBD1. This CDR3 has 15 amino acids. The germline gives CDR1 SGHVS, CDR2 FNYEAQ. With 5 bases clipped from V and 3 bases from J, the junction kept 6 bases outside the gene matches. The CDR3 reads CASSLTGTGYNEQFF. In nucleotides, the CDR3 is TGTGCCAGCAGCCTAACCGGGACAGGCTACAATGAGCAGTTCTTC.

The chain couples TRBV6-5 to TRBJ2-7; D ambiguous. Trimming left V 2 bases short and J 7 bases short, with 12 bases between. Germline V CDR1 and CDR2: MNHEY, SVGAGI. This CDR3 has 13 residues. CDR3 DNA: TGTGCCAGCAGTTACGGTTTGTCAGATGAGCAGTACTTC. Translation: CASSYGLSDEQYF.

The CDR3 is CAVLVWGNGYTF. The DNA of the CDR3 is TGTGCCGTCCTTGTCTGGGGAAATGGCTACACCTTC. V is TRBV19 and J is TRBJ1-2; unclear D gene. Germline values: CDR1 LNHDA, CDR2 SQIVND (reference sequence). There are 12 residues in the CDR3. V dropped 11 bases and J dropped 6 bases, with 16 bases sitting between them.

This clone was detected a few times. The V gene is TRBV3-1 (or the pseudogene TRBV3-2), the J gene TRBJ1-4, with TRBD1 matching over 12 bases. The CDR3 extends over 18 amino acids. V trimming: 0 bases; J trimming: 2 bases; junction bases outside the gene matches: 4. Looked up from germline, CDR1 is LGHDT and CDR2 is YNNKEL (reference sequence). DNA for the CDR3: TGTGCCAGCAGCCAAGAATGGGACAGGGGGCTTACTAATGAAAAACTGTTTTTT. Protein product: CASSQEWDRGLTNEKLFF.

This clone came up a few times. V usage is TRBV19 and J usage is TRBJ1-4, with TRBD1 as a possible D gene (6 bases). This CDR3 spans 15 amino acids. V was clipped by 6 bases and J by 11 bases, with 22 bases between them. CDR1 and CDR2 from the germline V gene are LNHDA and SQIVND (reference sequence). The DNA of the CDR3 is TGTGCCAGTAGAAAAACAGGGATTCGACTAGGGAAACTGTTTTTT. Amino acids: CASRKTGIRLGKLFF.

The V call is TRBV12-3 or TRBV12-4, the J call TRBJ1-2; a possible D gene is TRBD1 (6 bases). This CDR3 has 13 amino acids. The V and J ends lost 8 bases and 6 bases respectively, with 16 bases between them. This chain's CDR3 is CASQEDRRNGYTF. In DNA form, the CDR3 reads TGTGCCAGCCAGGAAGACAGGCGGAATGGCTACACCTTC.

This clone was observed a single time. The chain carries TRBV7-3 and TRBJ1-1; perhaps TRBD1 as D (6 bases). This CDR3 has 16 amino acids. V was trimmed by 0 bases and J by 1 base, leaving 12 bases between them. Germline CDR1 SGHTA, CDR2 FQGTGA. The CDR3 loop reads CASSLTGTGRNTEAFF. CDR3 nucleotide sequence: TGTGCCAGCAGCTTAACAGGTACAGGGAGGAACACTGAAGCTTTCTTT.

The chain carries TRBV2 and TRBJ1-1; possible D gene TRBD1, 5 bases. The germline gives CDR1 SNHLY, CDR2 FYNNEI. The CDR3 has 14 amino acids. With 6 bases removed from V and 4 bases from J, the gap between germline ends came to 15 bases. CDR3 nucleotide sequence: TGTGCCAGCAGCTCCGACAACGGGGCCACTGAAGCTTTCTTT. It specifies CASSSDNGATEAFF.